The 26 T cell receptor beta chains reported below all come from one sample, sequenced in a study of beta chain features in type 1 diabetes. General observations from the study: Moderately but significantly shorter TCRB CDR3s were found in Type 1 diabetes patients in all four CD4+ subsets.

Expressed TCRB transcripts were sequenced because the isolated RNA had all been reverse transcribed beforehand. Repertoires were generated with immunoSEQ multiplex PCR, while TCRdb's copy carries only in-frame clones and drops some. The table has roughly 230,000 clones, roughly a tenth seen once; the top ten hold around 0.017%. No antigen has been assigned to these receptors. The sequencing sample was made of naive CD4+ T cells from blood. The receptor source for this set is a man younger than 40 with type 1 diabetes.

The chain combines TRBV5-8 with TRBJ1-2, with 10 bases matching TRBD1. V gave up 5 bases and J gave up 7 bases; unmatched junction bases: 5. In germline, CDR1 is SGHTS, CDR2 YDEGEE. This CDR3 spans 13 amino acids. The CDR3 sequence is CASRLTGGSGYTF. The CDR3 coding sequence is TGTGCCAGCAGGCTGACAGGGGGCTCTGGCTACACCTTC.

The chain combines TRBV15 with TRBJ2-7, with D unresolved. Germline V gene data show CDR1 as LNHNV and CDR2 as YYDKDF (reference sequence). V lost 0 bases and J 5 bases, leaving 11 bases between the germline ends. There are 14 residues in the CDR3. Here the CDR3 DNA reads TGTGCCACCAGCAGAGATAGATATGTGAACGAGCAGTACTTC. Its protein is CATSRDRYVNEQYF.

With regard to this clone: Within the sample, other DNA sequences also encode this same CDR3. This rearrangement joins TRBV6-6 to TRBJ2-5; D possibly corresponds to TRBD2 (5 bases). CDR1 is MNHNY, CDR2 SVGAGI, per germline (reference sequence). The CDR3 length is 11 residues. V was pared by 6 bases and J by 5 bases, with 7 bases between. This chain's CDR3 is CASSRGETQYF. In DNA form, the CDR3 reads TGTGCCAGCAGCCGGGGTGAGACCCAGTACTTC.

This clone has just a few counts. The chain has TRBV7-2 and TRBJ2-2; 9 nucleotides align to TRBD2. From germline, CDR1 is SGHTA and CDR2 FQGNSA. Trimming at V came to 1 base and at J to 4 bases, leaving 4 bases not matched to a gene. The CDR3 covers 16 residues. The CDR3 DNA reads TGTGCCAGCAGCTTAGTTGGCGGGGGGGGCACCGGGGAGCTGTTTTTT. Residues: CASSLVGGGGTGELFF.

This chain uses TRBV6-1 with TRBJ2-7, with D perhaps TRBD1 (6 bases). The CDR3 loop spans 14 amino acids. Germline V gene sequence: CDR1 MNHNS, CDR2 SASEGT. V was shortened by 0 bases and J by 9 bases, with 15 bases between the two germline ends. In DNA, the CDR3 is TGTGCCAGCAGTGAAGCTGGACAGCGGCAAGGGCAGTACTTC. Translated: CASSEAGQRQGQYF.

The chain carries TRBV18 and TRBJ2-2; 7 positions agree with TRBD1. The CDR3 is 15 amino acids. From germline, CDR1 is KGHSH and CDR2 LQKENI. Germline trimming cut 4 bases from V and 5 bases from J; bases unmatched to any gene: 7. CDR3 sequence: CASSLRQGPTGELFF. The CDR3 DNA is TGTGCCAGCTCACTCAGACAGGGTCCAACCGGGGAGCTGTTTTTT.

The chain carries TRBV25-1 and TRBJ1-1; D is uncertain. The CDR3 covers 13 residues. Germline CDR1 and CDR2: MGHDK and SYGVNS. The V and J ends lost 1 base and 5 bases respectively, with 8 bases between them. The CDR3 sequence is CASSESRGTEAFF. Here the CDR3 DNA reads TGTGCCAGCAGTGAATCGCGAGGGACTGAAGCTTTCTTT.

V usage is TRBV15 and J usage is TRBJ1-4, with TRBD1 identical over 10 bases. V shed 5 bases and J 4 bases; nucleotides not matched to a gene: 4. In germline, CDR1 is LNHNV, CDR2 YYDKDF (reference sequence). The CDR3 length is 15 residues. CDR3 sequence (DNA): TGTGCCACCAGCCCGCGGACAGGGGGTAATGAAAAACTGTTTTTT. Translating gives CATSPRTGGNEKLFF.

This clone was observed a handful of times. The V and J genes are TRBV18 and TRBJ2-2; 7 bases are shared with TRBD1. This CDR3 comprises 15 residues. V dropped 6 bases and J dropped 2; count of bases not matched to a gene: 6. Germline CDR1 KGHSH, CDR2 LQKENI. The CDR3 bases are TGTGCCAGCTCGTTCAGGGGGACCAACACCGGGGAGCTGTTTTTT. As protein: CASSFRGTNTGELFF.

The genes are TRBV23-1 and TRBJ1-1, with a tentative D call TRBD1 (5 bases). TRBV23-1 qualifies as an ORF whose function is uncertain. V dropped 6 bases and J dropped 0 bases, with 11 bases sitting between them. This CDR3 spans 14 amino acids. CDR3 loop: CASRLDSLNTEAFF. The CDR3 DNA follows: TGCGCCAGCAGGTTAGACAGTTTGAACACTGAAGCTTTCTTT.

This clone turned up a few times. The chain uses TRBV4-1 and TRBJ1-2, with 10 bases lining up with TRBD1. V lost 4 bases and J lost 8; bases outside the gene matches: 7. Germline values: CDR1 MGHRA, CDR2 YSYEKL. The CDR3 sequence is 14 residues long. The CDR3 DNA follows: TGCGCCAGCAGCCTCCCGGGACAGGGGAGAGGCTACACCTTC. Residues: CASSLPGQGRGYTF.

This clone was found a few times. Written as DNA, the CDR3 is TGTGCCAGCGGAGCGGCCAATGAGCAGTTCTTC. Translation: CASGAANEQFF. The chain is built from TRBV6-5 and TRBJ2-1; D perhaps matches TRBD2 (5 bases). The CDR3 contains 11 residues. Per germline, CDR1 MNHEY and CDR2 SVGAGI. The V and J ends lost 8 bases and 6 bases respectively, with 8 bases between them.

The chain recombines TRBV6-5 with TRBJ1-6, with 10 positions matching TRBD1. The CDR3 sequence is 12 residues long. Trimming removed 6 bases from V and 10 bases from J; junction bases left unmatched: 0. Germline loops: CDR1 MNHEY, CDR2 SVGAGI. In nucleotides, the CDR3 is TGTGCCAGCAGGGACAGGGGGTCACCCCTCCACTTT. This codes for CASRDRGSPLHF.

The chain links TRBV7-6 to TRBJ2-2; no clear D gene. The V end was cut by 0 bases, the J end by 4 bases, with 12 bases between. The germline V gene encodes CDR1 SGHVS and CDR2 FNYEAQ. This CDR3 comprises 16 residues. DNA of the CDR3: TGTGCCAGCAGCTTAGCATCGGCTGGGCCCACCGGGGAGCTGTTTTTT. Protein: CASSLASAGPTGELFF.

The rearrangement uses TRBV7-9 and TRBJ2-1; D call uncertain. This CDR3 spans 16 amino acids. Trimming pared 1 base from V and 5 bases from J, leaving 15 bases between. Germline assignment: CDR1 SEHNR and CDR2 FQNEAQ (reference sequence). CDR3: CASSLGTLRMDNEQFF. CDR3 DNA sequence: TGTGCCAGCAGCTTAGGTACCCTCAGGATGGACAATGAGCAGTTCTTC.

The J gene is TRBJ2-7, the V gene TRBV7-2; TRBD1 aligns across 8 bases. The CDR3 consists of 12 residues. Looked up from germline, CDR1 is SGHTA and CDR2 is FQGNSA. Trimming at V came to 5 bases and at J to 4 bases, leaving 1 base not matched to a gene. The CDR3, as DNA: TGTGCCAGCAGCCGACAGGGGTACGAGCAGTACTTC. Protein product: CASSRQGYEQYF. Full variable domain (remainder filled in from reference TRBV7-2 and TRBJ2-7): GAGVSQSPSNKVTEKGKDVELRCDPISGHTALYWYRQSLGQGLEFLIYFQGNSAPDKSGLPSDRFSAERTGGSVSTLTIQRTQQEDSAVYLCASSRQGYEQYFGPGTRLTVT.

Only a few counts were recorded for this clone. V and J are TRBV7-9 and TRBJ1-6; 7 bases map to TRBD1. The CDR3 loop spans 14 amino acids. The ends lost 4 bases at V and 7 bases at J; junction bases unmatched: 4. Per germline, CDR1 SEHNR and CDR2 FQNEAQ (reference sequence). CDR3 residues: CASSWGDSNSPLHF. In DNA form, the CDR3 reads TGTGCCAGCAGCTGGGGGGACAGCAATTCACCCCTCCACTTT.

This clone occurred a few times. The chain combines TRBV5-6 with TRBJ1-6; D remains ambiguous. The length of the CDR3 is 12 residues. Germline V gene lookup returns CDR1 SGHDT and CDR2 YYEEEE. Trimming stripped 0 bases from V and 10 bases from J, with 5 bases between. The CDR3 nucleotides read TGTGCCAGCAGCTTGGTGAGCTCACCCCTCCACTTT. Translated: CASSLVSSPLHF.

This clone was counted between two and nine times. The chain links TRBV4-3 to TRBJ1-2; D remains unclear. Germline V CDR1 and CDR2: LGHNA, YSLEER. This CDR3 is built from 14 residues. V lost 0 bases and J 1 base, leaving 6 bases between the germline ends. The CDR3 loop is CASSQDRGNYGYTF. The CDR3 nucleotides read TGCGCCAGCAGCCAAGATCGGGGTAACTATGGCTACACCTTC.

The table lists this clone with a few counts. The genes are TRBV30 and TRBJ2-5; no clear D gene. Trimming removed 3 bases from V and 5 bases from J, with 7 bases in between. In germline, CDR1 is GTSNPN, CDR2 SVGIG (reference sequence). The CDR3 loop spans 11 amino acids. The CDR3 DNA reads as TGTGCCTGGAGCGCGATGGAGACCCAGTACTTC. Protein: CAWSAMETQYF.

The V gene is TRBV21-1, the J gene TRBJ2-4; TRBD1 is the table's D call and was not checked against the DNA. TRBV21-1 is assigned pseudogene status. The CDR3 runs 13 residues. The CDR3 DNA follows: TGTGCCAGCCCCCCGGACAGTAAAAACATTCAGTACTTC. Protein: CASPPDSKNIQYF.

On this clone: Within the sample, other DNA sequences also encode this same CDR3. V and J are TRBV29-1 and TRBJ1-1, with D maybe TRBD1 (5 bases). The germline V gene encodes CDR1 SQVTM and CDR2 ANQGSEA. The CDR3 covers 12 residues. Trimming pared 7 bases from V and 4 bases from J, leaving 13 bases between. The CDR3 sequence: CSGTGGGTEAFF. Written as DNA, the CDR3 is TGCAGCGGAACAGGTGGCGGCACTGAAGCTTTCTTT.

This clone was observed a handful of times. This chain links TRBV18 with TRBJ2-5; 7 bases line up with TRBD2. CDR3 size: 13 residues. Germline V gene lookup returns CDR1 KGHSH and CDR2 LQKENI. Trimming removed 0 bases from V and 7 bases from J; junction bases left unmatched: 2. The CDR3 sequence: CASSPPGRPTQYF. In DNA, the CDR3 is TGTGCCAGCTCACCACCCGGGAGGCCGACCCAGTACTTC.

Details on this clone: An end of the junction differs from the germline gene, which may be a read error. This same CDR3 is encoded by further DNA sequences in the sample. Here the CDR3 reads CASSLAPRSLGPNEQFF. The CDR3 DNA sequence: TGTGCCAGCAGCTTAGCACCGCGTTCCCTGGGGCCCAATGAACAGTTCTTC. The chain is built from TRBV7-2 and TRBJ2-1, with D maybe TRBD1 (5 bases). This CDR3 contains 17 residues. In germline, CDR1 is SGHTA, CDR2 FQGNSA.

This sequence joins TRBV7-9 and TRBJ2-5, with TRBD1 as a possible D gene (5 bases). This CDR3 is 19 amino acids long. Trimming shortened V by 0 bases and J by 5 bases, and 25 bases separated the two germline ends. CDR1 and CDR2 from the germline V gene are SEHNR and FQNEAQ (reference sequence). The CDR3 here is CASSLAVPQPQGWLETQYF. The CDR3 DNA follows: TGTGCCAGCAGCTTAGCGGTACCTCAACCGCAGGGATGGCTCGAGACCCAGTACTTC.

The rearrangement joins TRBV19 to TRBJ2-5; D is possibly TRBD1 (5 bases). Germline V gene data show CDR1 as LNHDA and CDR2 as SQIVND (reference sequence). The CDR3 is 16 residues long. V was shortened by 2 bases and J by 0 bases, with 13 bases between the two germline ends. CDR3 coding DNA: TGTGCCAGTAGTATACAGGGTGGCACGTACCAAGAGACCCAGTACTTC. Its protein product is CASSIQGGTYQETQYF.